The entry below describes one TCR beta chain. This sample stems from a study of metastatic and nonmetastatic thyroid tumors. Original analysis: Using the CDR3 differences seen across clinicopathological groups, the authors built a distant-metastasis classifier for papillary thyroid cancer, which was meant to discriminate distant-metastatic patients. TCRdb re-analyzed the PCR reads using MiXCR. The V and J calls follow TCRdb's processing rather than the paper's. Altogether fewer than 25,000 clones are present, 14% to 15% being singletons, with the ten largest covering approximately 14%. Thyroid surgery took place with no prior treatment in any patient. Germline V CDR1 and CDR2: SGHAT, FQNNGV. The V gene lost 6 bases and the J gene lost 8 bases, with 20 bases spanning the gap. There are 16 residues in the CDR3.

The V and J genes are TRBV11-2 and TRBJ1-6; D not resolved. The sample comprised tumor tissue. This TCR came from a female donor with papillary thyroid cancer or a benign thyroid nodule (not recorded which). Some clones in this sample may be carry-over from other donors' samples. CDR3 nucleotide sequence: TGTGCCAGCAGAACCTCTCAGAGGGTGCGGGATTCACCCCTCCACTTT. Residues: CASRTSQRVRDSPLHF.